Presented here are 9 T cell receptor beta chains from one specimen sequenced in a study of blood T cell repertoires in COVID-19. TCRdb's copy holds only in-frame clones and misses some; the assay was immunoSEQ multiplex PCR. The sample yields about 180,000 clones, about 81% seen once. The specimen was peripheral blood. Receptor source: a woman aged 80 or older with COVID-19, enrolled during active disease.

The chain couples TRBV11-2 to TRBJ2-2; the match to TRBD1 covers 8 bases. Per the germline V gene, CDR1 is SGHAT and CDR2 is FQNNGV. Losses at the gene ends were 4 bases for V and 7 bases for J; bases not matched to a gene: 5. CDR3 length equals 14 residues. The CDR3 protein is CASSSQGAVGELFF. CDR3 coding DNA: TGTGCCAGCAGCTCTCAGGGGGCGGTCGGGGAGCTGTTTTTT.

CDR3 in DNA: TGCGCCAGCAGCCAAGTCTACTCTGGGGCCAACGTCCTGACTTTC. Translating it yields CASSQVYSGANVLTF. V gene TRBV4-3 combines with J gene TRBJ2-6; D unresolved. Germline-derived CDR1 and CDR2 are LGHNA and YSLEER. The V gene lost 1 base and the J gene lost 0 bases, with 4 bases spanning the gap. The CDR3 totals 15 residues.

The CDR3 spells CATSRDTGTDTQYF. Here the CDR3 DNA reads TGTGCCACCTCACGGGACACGGGCACAGATACGCAGTATTTT. The chain carries TRBV24-1 and TRBJ2-3; D is possibly TRBD1 (6 bases). CDR1 is KGHDR and CDR2 is SFDVKD in the germline V gene. The CDR3 contains 14 residues. V was shortened by 9 bases and J by 1 base, with 13 bases between the two germline ends.

The chain has TRBV28 and TRBJ1-2; the D gene is possibly TRBD1 (5 bases). Germline lookup yields CDR1 MDHEN and CDR2 SYDVKM. The ends were cut back, 9 bases at V and 1 base at J, with 12 bases in the middle. This CDR3 comprises 13 residues. For the CDR3, the DNA is TGTGCCAGTCGCCGACAGCTTAACTATGGCTACACCTTC. Protein: CASRRQLNYGYTF.

The chain has TRBV5-4 and TRBJ2-1; TRBD2 matches 13 bases. The V gene's germline CDR1 is SGHNT and CDR2 YYREEE (reference sequence). V lost 5 bases, J lost 8 bases, and 13 bases stayed unmatched. CDR3 length: 17 residues. CDR3 coding DNA: TGTGCCAGCAGACAAGGGACTAGCGGGGTTTTAGTAGATGAGCAGTTCTTC. This translates into CASRQGTSGVLVDEQFF.

The rearrangement joins TRBV27 to TRBJ2-7; D is undetermined. V was clipped by 5 bases and J by 5 bases, with 16 bases between them. Germline CDR1 reads MNHEY; CDR2 reads SMNVEV (reference sequence). The CDR3 spans 14 residues. As DNA, the CDR3 is TGTGCCAGCAGTGTCAGCTGGGCCTTCCACGAGCAGTACTTC. As protein: CASSVSWAFHEQYF.

The chain combines TRBV4-1 with TRBJ1-3; 7 nucleotides align to TRBD1. Germline CDR1 is MGHRA and CDR2 is YSYEKL. V dropped 4 bases and J dropped 0; count of bases not matched to a gene: 3. The CDR3 extends over 15 amino acids. Here the CDR3 reads CASSPDRDSGNTIYF. The CDR3 DNA reads TGCGCCAGCAGCCCCGACAGGGACTCTGGAAACACCATATATTTT.

V is TRBV7-2 and J is TRBJ2-1; 7 bases fit TRBD1. The trim removed 5 bases at V and 5 bases at J, leaving 21 bases unmatched. Germline CDR1 SGHTA, CDR2 FQGNSA. The CDR3 is 19 amino acids. The CDR3 loop is CASSVSWVQGRTGHNEQFF. CDR3 coding DNA: TGTGCCAGCAGCGTCTCGTGGGTCCAGGGCAGGACAGGTCACAATGAGCAGTTCTTC.

In regard to this clone: The junction does not match germline at one end; this may be a read error. The chain combines TRBV19 with TRBJ1-1; 7 nucleotides align to TRBD1. The CDR3 totals 15 residues. The germline V gene encodes CDR1 LNHDA and CDR2 SQIVND (reference sequence). This CDR3 reads CASIRSPGTVARPSF. As DNA, the CDR3 is TGTGCCAGTATCCGGTCCCCAGGGACAGTGGCTAGACCTTCGTTT.